This TCR beta chain was found in a study of CD8+CD57+ T cells in acquired aplastic anemia. Germline V lookup: CDR1 KGHSH, CDR2 LQKENI. Trimming left V 4 bases short and J 0 bases short, with 7 bases between. This CDR3 is built from 14 residues. It was genomic DNA that served as the template for profiling TCR beta VDJ and CDR3. Via MiXCR, TCRdb re-called the reads, giving one row per CDR3 protein. The profile covers about 190,000 distinct CDR3 sequences, with about half appearing a single time and about 15% taken by the ten largest. Sequencing input: sorted CD4+, CD8+, or CD8+CD57+ T cells (not recorded which) from PBMCs. The sequence came from a human donor in good health, serving as a control. The V call is TRBV18, the J call TRBJ2-1; D uncertain. The CDR3 nucleotides are TGTGCCAGCTCACTGTCAAGCTCCTACAATGAGCAGTTCTTC. Translating gives CASSLSSSYNEQFF. The complete variable domain, with remaining parts taken from reference TRBV18 and TRBJ2-1, reads NAGVMQNPRHLVRRRGQEARLRCSPMKGHSHVYWYRQLPEEGLKFMVYLQKENIIDESGMPKERFSAEFPKEGPSILRIQQVVRGDSAAYFCASSLSSSYNEQFFGPGTRLTVL.